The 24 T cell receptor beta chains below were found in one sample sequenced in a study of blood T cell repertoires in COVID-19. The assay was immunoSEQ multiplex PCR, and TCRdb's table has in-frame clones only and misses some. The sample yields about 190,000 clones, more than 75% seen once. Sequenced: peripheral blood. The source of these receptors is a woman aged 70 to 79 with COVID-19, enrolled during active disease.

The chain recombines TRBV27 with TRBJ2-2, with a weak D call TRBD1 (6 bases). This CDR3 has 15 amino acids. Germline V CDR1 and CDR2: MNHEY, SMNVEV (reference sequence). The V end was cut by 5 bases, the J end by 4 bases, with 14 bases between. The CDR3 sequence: CASSTTRGFTGELFF. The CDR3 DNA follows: TGTGCCAGCAGTACTACCAGGGGTTTCACCGGGGAGCTGTTTTTT.

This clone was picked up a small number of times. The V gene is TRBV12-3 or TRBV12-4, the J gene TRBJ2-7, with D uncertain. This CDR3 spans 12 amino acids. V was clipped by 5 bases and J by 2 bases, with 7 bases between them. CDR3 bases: TGTGCCAGCAGTGTCAGGACCTACGAGCAGTACTTC. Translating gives CASSVRTYEQYF.

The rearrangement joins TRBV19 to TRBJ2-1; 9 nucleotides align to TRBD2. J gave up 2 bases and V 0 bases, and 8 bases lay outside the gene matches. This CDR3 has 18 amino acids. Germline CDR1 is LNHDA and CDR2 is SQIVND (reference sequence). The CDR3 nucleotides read TGTGCCAGTAGTATAGAAGCGGGAGGCCCCGGTGCCTACAATGAGCAGTTCTTC. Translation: CASSIEAGGPGAYNEQFF.

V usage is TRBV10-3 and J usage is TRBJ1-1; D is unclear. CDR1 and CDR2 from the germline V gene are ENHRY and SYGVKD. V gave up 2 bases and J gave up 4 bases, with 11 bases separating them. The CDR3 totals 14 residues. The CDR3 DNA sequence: TGTGCCATCAGTGAGGCGGCTTCCTCCACTGAAGCTTTCTTT. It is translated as CAISEAASSTEAFF.

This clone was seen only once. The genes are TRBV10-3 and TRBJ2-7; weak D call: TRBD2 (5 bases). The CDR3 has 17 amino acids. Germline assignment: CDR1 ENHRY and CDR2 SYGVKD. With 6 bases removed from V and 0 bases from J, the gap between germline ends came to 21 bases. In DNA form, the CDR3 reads TGTGCCATCAGAGCTTGGGCGGGCACACCTGGCTCCTACGAGCAGTACTTC. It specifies CAIRAWAGTPGSYEQYF.

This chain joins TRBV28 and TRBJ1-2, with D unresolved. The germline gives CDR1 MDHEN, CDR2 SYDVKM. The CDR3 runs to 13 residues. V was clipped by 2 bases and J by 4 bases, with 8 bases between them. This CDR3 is CASSLPRSYGYTF. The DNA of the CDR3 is TGTGCCAGCAGTTTACCACGGAGCTATGGCTACACCTTC.

CDR3 in amino acids: CASSYSRGLGYTF. The CDR3 DNA is TGTGCCAGCAGTTACTCGAGGGGGCTTGGCTACACCTTC. This sequence joins TRBV6-5 and TRBJ1-2, with 7 bases identical to TRBD1. The CDR3 has 13 residues. CDR1 is MNHEY, CDR2 SVGAGI, per germline. The V and J ends lost 0 bases and 7 bases, in that order; junction bases with no gene match: 2.

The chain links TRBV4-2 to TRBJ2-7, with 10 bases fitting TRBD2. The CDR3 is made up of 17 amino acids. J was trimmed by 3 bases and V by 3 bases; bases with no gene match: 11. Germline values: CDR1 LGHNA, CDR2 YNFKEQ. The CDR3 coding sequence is TGTGCCAGCAGCCAGGGGGGCCGGGCTAGCGGGAGCTACGAGCAGTACTTC. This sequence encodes CASSQGGRASGSYEQYF.

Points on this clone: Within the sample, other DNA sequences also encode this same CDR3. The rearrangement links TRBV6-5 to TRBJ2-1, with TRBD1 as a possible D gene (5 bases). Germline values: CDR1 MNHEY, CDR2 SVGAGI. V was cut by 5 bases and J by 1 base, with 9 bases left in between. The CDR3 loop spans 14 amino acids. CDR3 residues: CASSRDSSYNEQFF. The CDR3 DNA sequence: TGTGCCAGCAGTCGAGACAGTTCCTACAATGAGCAGTTCTTC.

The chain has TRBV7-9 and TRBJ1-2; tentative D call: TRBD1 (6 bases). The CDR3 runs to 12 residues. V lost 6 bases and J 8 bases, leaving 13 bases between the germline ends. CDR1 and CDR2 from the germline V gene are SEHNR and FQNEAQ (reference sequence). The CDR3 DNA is TGTGCCAGCAGTTCAACGGGGGGCGGCTACACCTTC. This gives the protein CASSSTGGGYTF.

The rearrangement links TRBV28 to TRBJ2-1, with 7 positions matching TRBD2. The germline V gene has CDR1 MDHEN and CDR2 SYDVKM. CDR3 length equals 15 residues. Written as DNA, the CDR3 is TGTGCTCTCCAGACTCCGGGACTACCCTACAATGAGCAGTTCTTC. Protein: CALQTPGLPYNEQFF.

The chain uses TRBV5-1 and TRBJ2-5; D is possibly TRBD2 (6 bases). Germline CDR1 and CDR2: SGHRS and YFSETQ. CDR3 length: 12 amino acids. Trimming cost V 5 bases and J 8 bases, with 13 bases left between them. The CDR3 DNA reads TGCGCCAGCAGTTTGTCGGGGGAAACCCAGTACTTC. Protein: CASSLSGETQYF.

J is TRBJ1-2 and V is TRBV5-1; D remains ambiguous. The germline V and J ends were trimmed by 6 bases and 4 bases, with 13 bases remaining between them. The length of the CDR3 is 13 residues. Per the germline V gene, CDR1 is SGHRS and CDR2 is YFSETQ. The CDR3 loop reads CASTEEGAYGYTF. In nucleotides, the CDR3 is TGCGCCAGCACGGAGGAGGGTGCCTATGGCTACACCTTC.

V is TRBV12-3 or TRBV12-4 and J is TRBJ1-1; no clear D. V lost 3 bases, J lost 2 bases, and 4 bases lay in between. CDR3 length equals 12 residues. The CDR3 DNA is TGTGCCAGCAGTTTTAGAAACACTGAAGCTTTCTTT. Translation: CASSFRNTEAFF.

CDR3 nucleotide sequence: TGCACCAGCAGGGTTGCGGGTTTGTGCACAAGGGCCAACGTCCTGACTTTC. Protein: CTSRVAGLCTRANVLTF. The rearrangement joins TRBV1 to TRBJ2-6; the D call in the table, TRBD2, was not verified against the DNA. TRBV1 is a pseudogene locus. This CDR3 is built from 17 residues.

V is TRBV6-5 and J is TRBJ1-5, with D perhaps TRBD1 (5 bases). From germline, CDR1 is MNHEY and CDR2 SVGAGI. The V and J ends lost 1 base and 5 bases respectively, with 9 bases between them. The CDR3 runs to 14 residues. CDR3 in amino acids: CASSYFRGDQPQHF. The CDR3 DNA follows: TGTGCCAGCAGTTACTTTCGGGGGGATCAGCCCCAGCATTTT.

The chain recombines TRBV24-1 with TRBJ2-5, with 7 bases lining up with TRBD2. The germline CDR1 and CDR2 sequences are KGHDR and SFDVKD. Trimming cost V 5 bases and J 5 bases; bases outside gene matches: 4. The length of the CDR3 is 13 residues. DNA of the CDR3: TGTGCCACCAGTGCGGGGGGTGGTGAGACCCAGTACTTC. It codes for CATSAGGGETQYF.

This chain's CDR3 is CASSWRVDSYEQYF. The CDR3 DNA reads TGTGCCAGCAGTTGGCGGGTGGATTCCTACGAGCAGTACTTC. The chain recombines TRBV27 with TRBJ2-7, with D possibly TRBD2 on 5 matching bases. The CDR3 is 14 residues long. The V end lost 4 bases, the J end lost 1 base, and 11 bases lay between the germline ends. The V gene's germline CDR1 is MNHEY and CDR2 SMNVEV (reference sequence).

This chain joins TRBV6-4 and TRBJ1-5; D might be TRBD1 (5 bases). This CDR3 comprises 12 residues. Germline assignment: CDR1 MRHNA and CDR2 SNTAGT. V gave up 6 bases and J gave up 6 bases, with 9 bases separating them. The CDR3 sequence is CASRGLSQPQHF. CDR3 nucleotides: TGTGCCAGCAGGGGGCTTAGTCAGCCCCAGCATTTT.

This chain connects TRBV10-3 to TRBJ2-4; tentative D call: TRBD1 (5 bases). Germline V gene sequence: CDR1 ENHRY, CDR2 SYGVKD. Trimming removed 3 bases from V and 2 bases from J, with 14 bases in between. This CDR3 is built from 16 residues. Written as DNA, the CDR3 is TGTGCCATCAGTGACGGCAGGGTGGAGACCAAAAACATTCAGTACTTC. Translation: CAISDGRVETKNIQYF.

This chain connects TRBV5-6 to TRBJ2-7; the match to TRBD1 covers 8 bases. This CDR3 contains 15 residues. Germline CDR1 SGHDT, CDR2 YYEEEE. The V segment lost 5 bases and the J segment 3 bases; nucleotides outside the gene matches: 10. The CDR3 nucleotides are TGTGCCAGCAGTCCTCTAGGGACAGGCGTCTACGAGCAGTACTTC. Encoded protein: CASSPLGTGVYEQYF.

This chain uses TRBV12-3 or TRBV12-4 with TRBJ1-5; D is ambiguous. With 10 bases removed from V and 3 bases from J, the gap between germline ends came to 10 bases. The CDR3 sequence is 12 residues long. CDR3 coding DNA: TGTGCCAATCAGGAATTCAATCAGCCCCAGCATTTT. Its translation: CANQEFNQPQHF.

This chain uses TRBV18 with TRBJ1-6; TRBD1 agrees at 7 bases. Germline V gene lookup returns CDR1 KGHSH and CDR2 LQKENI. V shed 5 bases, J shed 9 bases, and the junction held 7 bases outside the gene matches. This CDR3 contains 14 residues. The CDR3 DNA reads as TGTGCCAGCTCAGAGGAAACAGGGGTTTCACCCCTCCACTTT. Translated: CASSEETGVSPLHF. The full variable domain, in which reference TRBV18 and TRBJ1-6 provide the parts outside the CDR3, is NAGVMQNPRHLVRRRGQEARLRCSPMKGHSHVYWYRQLPEEGLKFMVYLQKENIIDESGMPKERFSAEFPKEGPSILRIQQVVRGDSAAYFCASSEETGVSPLHFGNGTRLTVT.

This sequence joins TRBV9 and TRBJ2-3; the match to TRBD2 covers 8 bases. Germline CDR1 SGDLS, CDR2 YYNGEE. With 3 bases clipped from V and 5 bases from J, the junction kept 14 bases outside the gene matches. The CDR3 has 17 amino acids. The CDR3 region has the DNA TGTGCCAGCAGCGCCTCTACAGGGATCAGCGGGGGAGATACGCAGTATTTT. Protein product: CASSASTGISGGDTQYF.